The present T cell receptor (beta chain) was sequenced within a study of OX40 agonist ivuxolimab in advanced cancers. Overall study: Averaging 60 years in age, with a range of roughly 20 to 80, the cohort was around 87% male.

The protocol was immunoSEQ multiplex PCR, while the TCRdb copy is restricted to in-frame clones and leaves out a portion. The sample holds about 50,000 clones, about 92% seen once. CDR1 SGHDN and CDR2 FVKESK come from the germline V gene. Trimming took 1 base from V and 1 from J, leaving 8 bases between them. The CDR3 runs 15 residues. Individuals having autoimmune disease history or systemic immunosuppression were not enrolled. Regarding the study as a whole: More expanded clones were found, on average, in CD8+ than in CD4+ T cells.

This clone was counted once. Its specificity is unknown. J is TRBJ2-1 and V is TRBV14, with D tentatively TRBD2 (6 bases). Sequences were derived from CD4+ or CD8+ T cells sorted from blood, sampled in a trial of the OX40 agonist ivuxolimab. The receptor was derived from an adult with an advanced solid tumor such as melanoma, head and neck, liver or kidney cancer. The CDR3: CASSQVAGSYNEQFF. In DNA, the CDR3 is TGTGCCAGCAGCCAAGTGGCGGGATCCTACAATGAGCAGTTCTTC.